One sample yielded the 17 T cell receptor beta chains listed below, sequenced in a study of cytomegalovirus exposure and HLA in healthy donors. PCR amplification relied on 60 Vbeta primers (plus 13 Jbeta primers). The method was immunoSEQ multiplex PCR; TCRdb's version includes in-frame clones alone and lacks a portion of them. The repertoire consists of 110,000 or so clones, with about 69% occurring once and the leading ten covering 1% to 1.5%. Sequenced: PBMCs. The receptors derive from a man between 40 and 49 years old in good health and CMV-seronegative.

CDR3 DNA sequence: TGTGCCAGCAGGCCCCAGGGGGTGAACACCGGGGAGCTGTTTTTT. Translated: CASRPQGVNTGELFF. The genes are TRBV2 and TRBJ2-2, with 7 bases aligning to TRBD1. In germline, CDR1 is SNHLY, CDR2 FYNNEI. V gave up 6 bases and J gave up 1 base; unmatched junction bases: 5. The CDR3 length is 15 residues.

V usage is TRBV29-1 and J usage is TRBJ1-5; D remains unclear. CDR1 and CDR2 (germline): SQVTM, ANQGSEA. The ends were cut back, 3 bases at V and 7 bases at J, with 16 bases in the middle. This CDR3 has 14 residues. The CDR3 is CSVEVRGTFQPQHF. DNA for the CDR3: TGCAGCGTTGAGGTCCGGGGTACGTTCCAGCCCCAGCATTTT.

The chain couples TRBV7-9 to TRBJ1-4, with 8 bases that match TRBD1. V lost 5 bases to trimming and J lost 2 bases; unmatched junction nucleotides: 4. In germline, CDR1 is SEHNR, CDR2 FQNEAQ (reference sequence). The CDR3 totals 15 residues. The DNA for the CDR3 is TGTGCCAGCAGCAAAAACAGGGGGACTAATGAAAAACTGTTTTTT. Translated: CASSKNRGTNEKLFF.

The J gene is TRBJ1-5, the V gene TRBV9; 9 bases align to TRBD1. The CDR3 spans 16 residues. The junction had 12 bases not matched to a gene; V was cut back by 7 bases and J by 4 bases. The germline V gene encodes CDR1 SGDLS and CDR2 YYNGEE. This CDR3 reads CASSSGGTGYNQPQHF. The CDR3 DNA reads TGTGCCAGCTCCTCAGGGGGGACAGGGTATAATCAGCCCCAGCATTTT.

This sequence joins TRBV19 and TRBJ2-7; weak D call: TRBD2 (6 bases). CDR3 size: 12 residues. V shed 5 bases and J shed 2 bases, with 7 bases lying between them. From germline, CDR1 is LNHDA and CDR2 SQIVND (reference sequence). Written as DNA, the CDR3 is TGTGCCAGTAGTCGCGGGGCCTACGAGCAGTACTTC. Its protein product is CASSRGAYEQYF.

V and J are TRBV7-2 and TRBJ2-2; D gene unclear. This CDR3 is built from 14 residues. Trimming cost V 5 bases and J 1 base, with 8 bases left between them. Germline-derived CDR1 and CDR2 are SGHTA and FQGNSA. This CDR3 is CASSLQKNTGELFF. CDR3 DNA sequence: TGTGCCAGCAGCCTGCAGAAGAACACCGGGGAGCTGTTTTTT.

For the CDR3, the DNA is TGTGCCACTTCTTACGGAGGGGAGGCTAACGAGCAGTACTTC. Amino acid sequence: CATSYGGEANEQYF. The V and J genes are TRBV2 and TRBJ2-7; possibly TRBD2 for D (6 bases). CDR1 and CDR2 (germline): SNHLY, FYNNEI. This CDR3 has 14 amino acids. Between the trimmed V and J ends, which lost 10 bases and 5 bases, there was a span of 21 bases.

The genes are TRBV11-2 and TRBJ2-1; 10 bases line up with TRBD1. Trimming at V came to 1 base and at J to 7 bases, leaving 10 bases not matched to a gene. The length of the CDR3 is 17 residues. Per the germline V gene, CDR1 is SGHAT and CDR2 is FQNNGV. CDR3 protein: CASSLGGGDRGWNEQFF. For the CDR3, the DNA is TGTGCCAGCAGCTTAGGGGGCGGGGACAGGGGATGGAATGAGCAGTTCTTC.

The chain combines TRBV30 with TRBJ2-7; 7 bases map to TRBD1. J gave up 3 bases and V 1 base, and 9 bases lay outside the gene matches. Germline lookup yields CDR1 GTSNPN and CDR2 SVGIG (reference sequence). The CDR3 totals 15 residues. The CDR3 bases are TGTGCCTGGAGTGGAGGGACAGATGTAGTCTACGAGCAGTACTTC. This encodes CAWSGGTDVVYEQYF.

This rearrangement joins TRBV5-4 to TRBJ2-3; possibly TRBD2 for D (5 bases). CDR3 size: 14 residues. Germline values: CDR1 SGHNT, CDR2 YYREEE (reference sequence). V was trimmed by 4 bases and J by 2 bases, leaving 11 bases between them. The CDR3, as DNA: TGTGCCAGCAGCCCTACTAGGTTCACAGATACGCAGTATTTT. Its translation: CASSPTRFTDTQYF.

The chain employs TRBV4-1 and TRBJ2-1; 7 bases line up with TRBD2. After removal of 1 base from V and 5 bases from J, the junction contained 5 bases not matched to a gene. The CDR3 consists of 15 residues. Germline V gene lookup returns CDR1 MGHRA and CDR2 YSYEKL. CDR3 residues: CASSQVEREDNEQFF. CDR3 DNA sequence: TGCGCCAGCAGCCAAGTCGAGCGGGAAGACAATGAGCAGTTCTTC.

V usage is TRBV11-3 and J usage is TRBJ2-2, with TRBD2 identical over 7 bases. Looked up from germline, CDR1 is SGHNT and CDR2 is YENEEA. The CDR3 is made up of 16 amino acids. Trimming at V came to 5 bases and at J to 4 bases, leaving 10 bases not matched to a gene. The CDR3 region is CASSQKRGVATGELFF. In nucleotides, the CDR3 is TGTGCCAGCAGCCAGAAACGGGGGGTTGCCACCGGGGAGCTGTTTTTT. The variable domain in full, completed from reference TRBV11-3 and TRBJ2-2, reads EAGVVQSPRYKIIEKKQPVAFWCNPISGHNTLYWYLQNLGQGPELLIRYENEEAVDDSQLPKDRFSAERLKGVDSTLKIQPAELGDSAVYLCASSQKRGVATGELFFGEGSRLTVL.

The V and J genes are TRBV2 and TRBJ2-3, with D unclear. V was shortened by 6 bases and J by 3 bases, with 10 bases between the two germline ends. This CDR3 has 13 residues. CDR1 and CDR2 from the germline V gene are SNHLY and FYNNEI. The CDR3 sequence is CASRQRRTDTQYF. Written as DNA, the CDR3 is TGTGCCAGCAGACAGAGAAGGACAGATACGCAGTATTTT.

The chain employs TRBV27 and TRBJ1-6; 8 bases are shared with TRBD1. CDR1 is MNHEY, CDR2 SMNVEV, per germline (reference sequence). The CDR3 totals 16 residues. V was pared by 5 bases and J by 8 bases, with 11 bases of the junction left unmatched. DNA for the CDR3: TGTGCCAGCAGTCCCGGACAGGGTAGATGGGATTCACCCCTCCACTTT. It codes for CASSPGQGRWDSPLHF.

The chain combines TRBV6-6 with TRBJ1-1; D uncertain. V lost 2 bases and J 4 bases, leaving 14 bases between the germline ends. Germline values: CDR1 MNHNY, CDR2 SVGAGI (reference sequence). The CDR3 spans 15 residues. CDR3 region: CASSYNKGSGTEAFF. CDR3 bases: TGTGCCAGCAGTTACAATAAGGGTAGCGGCACTGAAGCTTTCTTT.

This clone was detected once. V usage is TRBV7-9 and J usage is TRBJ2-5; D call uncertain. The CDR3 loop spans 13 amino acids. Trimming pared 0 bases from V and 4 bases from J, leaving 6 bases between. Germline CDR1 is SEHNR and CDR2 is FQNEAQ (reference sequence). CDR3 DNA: TGTGCCAGCAGCTTAGCCGGCGGAGAGACCCAGTACTTC. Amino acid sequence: CASSLAGGETQYF.

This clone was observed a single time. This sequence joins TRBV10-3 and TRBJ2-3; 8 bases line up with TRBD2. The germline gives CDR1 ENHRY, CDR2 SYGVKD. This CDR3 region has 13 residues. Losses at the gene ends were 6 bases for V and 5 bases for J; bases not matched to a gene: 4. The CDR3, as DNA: TGTGCCATCAGCGGGGGGGCCAGAGATACGCAGTATTTT. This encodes CAISGGARDTQYF.